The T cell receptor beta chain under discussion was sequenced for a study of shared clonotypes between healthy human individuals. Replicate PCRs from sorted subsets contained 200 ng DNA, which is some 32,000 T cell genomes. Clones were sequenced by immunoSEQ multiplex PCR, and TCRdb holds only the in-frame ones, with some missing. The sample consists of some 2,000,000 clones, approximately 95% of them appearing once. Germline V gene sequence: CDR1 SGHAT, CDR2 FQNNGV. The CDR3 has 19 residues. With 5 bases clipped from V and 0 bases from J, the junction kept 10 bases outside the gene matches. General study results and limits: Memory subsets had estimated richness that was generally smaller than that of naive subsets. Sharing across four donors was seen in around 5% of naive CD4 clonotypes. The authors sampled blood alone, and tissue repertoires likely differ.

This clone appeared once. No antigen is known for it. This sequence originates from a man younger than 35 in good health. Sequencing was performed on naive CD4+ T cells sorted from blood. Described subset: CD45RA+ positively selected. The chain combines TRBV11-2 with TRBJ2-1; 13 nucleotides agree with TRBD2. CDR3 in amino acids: CASSPGLAGPSSSYNEQFF. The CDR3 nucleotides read TGTGCCAGCAGCCCGGGACTAGCGGGACCCTCTAGCTCCTACAATGAGCAGTTCTTC.